This note documents a single T cell receptor beta chain sequence. This sample is drawn from a study of T cell changes during pregnancy in multiple sclerosis. CDR1 and CDR2 from the germline V gene are MNHNS and SASEGT. The CDR3 runs to 13 residues. Trimming removed 3 bases from V and 8 bases from J; junction bases left unmatched: 3. This table comes from immunoSEQ multiplex PCR, and its TCRdb copy is limited to in-frame clones, with some not included. This table holds 25,000 to 30,000 clones, roughly nine tenths found once. V gene TRBV6-1 combines with J gene TRBJ1-2; 10 bases match TRBD1. The specimen was CD4+ T cells from peripheral blood mononuclear cells, collected in the first trimester of pregnancy. The origin of this receptor is a female donor with multiple sclerosis, enrolled in a pregnancy study. The CDR3 nucleotides read TGTGCCAGCAGTGAGGGACAGGGGCGAGGCTACACCTTC. The encoded protein is CASSEGQGRGYTF.